Sequencing of this T cell receptor (beta chain) was carried out in a study of T cell repertoires in cytomegalovirus infection. Study summary: Both CMV infection and a matching HLA type were indicated by public TCR beta signatures.

Notes on this clonotype: Its antigen is currently unknown.

The CDR3 consists of 15 residues. CDR1 is SGHRS, CDR2 YFSETQ, per germline. Unmatched junction bases numbered 9, after V lost 4 bases and J lost 5 bases. Via MiXCR, TCRdb re-called the reads, giving one row per CDR3 protein. The sample has about half a million distinct CDR3 sequences, roughly a third seen once. This clonotype was obtained from a human donor in good health (CMV status not recorded). Some clones in this sample may be carry-over from other donors' samples. The chain uses TRBV5-1 and TRBJ2-1; 7 positions match TRBD2. This specimen consisted of cultured PBMCs, obtained from culture after CMV antigen stimulation. CDR3 in DNA: TGCGCCAGCAGCGAAGGACTAGTGAGGAACAATGAGCAGTTCTTC. As protein: CASSEGLVRNNEQFF.